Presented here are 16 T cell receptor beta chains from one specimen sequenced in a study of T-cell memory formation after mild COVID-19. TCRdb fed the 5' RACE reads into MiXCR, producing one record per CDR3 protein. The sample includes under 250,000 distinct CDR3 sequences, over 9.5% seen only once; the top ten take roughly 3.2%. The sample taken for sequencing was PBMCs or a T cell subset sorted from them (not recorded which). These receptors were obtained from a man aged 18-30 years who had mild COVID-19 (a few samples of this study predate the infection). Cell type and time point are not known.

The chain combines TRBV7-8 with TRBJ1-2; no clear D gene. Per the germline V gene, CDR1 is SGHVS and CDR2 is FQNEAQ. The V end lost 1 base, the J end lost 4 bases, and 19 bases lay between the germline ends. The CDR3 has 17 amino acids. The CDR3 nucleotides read TGTGCCAGCAGCTTAGTATCGGGGAGGATCGCTTCCTATGGCTACACCTTC. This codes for CASSLVSGRIASYGYTF. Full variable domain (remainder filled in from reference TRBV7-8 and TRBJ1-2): GAGVSQSPRYKVAKRGQDVALRCDPISGHVSLFWYQQALGQGPEFLTYFQNEAQLDKSGLPSDRFFAERPEGSVSTLKIQRTQQEDSAVYLCASSLVSGRIASYGYTFGSGTRLTVV.

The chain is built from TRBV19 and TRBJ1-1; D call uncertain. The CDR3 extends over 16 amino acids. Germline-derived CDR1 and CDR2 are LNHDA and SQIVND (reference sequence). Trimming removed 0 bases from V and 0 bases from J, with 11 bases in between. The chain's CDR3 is CASSIDGGNLNTEAFF. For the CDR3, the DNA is TGTGCCAGTAGTATAGACGGTGGAAACCTGAACACTGAAGCTTTCTTT.

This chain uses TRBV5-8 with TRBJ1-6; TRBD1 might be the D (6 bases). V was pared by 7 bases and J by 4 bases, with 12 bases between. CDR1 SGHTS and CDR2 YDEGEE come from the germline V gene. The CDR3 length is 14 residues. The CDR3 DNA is TGTGCCAGCGGTTCCGGACAGTATAATTCACCCCTCCACTTT. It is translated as CASGSGQYNSPLHF.

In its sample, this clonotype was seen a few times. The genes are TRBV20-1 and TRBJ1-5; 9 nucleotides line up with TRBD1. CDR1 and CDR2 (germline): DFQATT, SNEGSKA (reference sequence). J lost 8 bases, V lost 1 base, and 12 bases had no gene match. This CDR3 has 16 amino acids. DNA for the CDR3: TGCAGTGCTAGAGGACAGGGGGAAGGGTGGAGGAAGCCCCAGCATTTT. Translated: CSARGQGEGWRKPQHF.

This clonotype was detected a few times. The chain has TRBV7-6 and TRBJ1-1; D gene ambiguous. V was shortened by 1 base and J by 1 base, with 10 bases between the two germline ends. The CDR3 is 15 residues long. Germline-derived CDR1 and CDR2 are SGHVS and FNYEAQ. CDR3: CASSLEWGRNTEAFF. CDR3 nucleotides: TGTGCCAGCAGCTTAGAATGGGGAAGGAACACTGAAGCTTTCTTT.

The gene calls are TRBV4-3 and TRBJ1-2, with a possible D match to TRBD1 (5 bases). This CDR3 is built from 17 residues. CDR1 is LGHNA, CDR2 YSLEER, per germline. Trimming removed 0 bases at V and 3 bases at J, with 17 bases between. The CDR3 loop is CASSQDEVRGRDYGYTF. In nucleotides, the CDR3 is TGCGCCAGCAGCCAAGATGAGGTTCGGGGACGGGACTATGGCTACACCTTC.

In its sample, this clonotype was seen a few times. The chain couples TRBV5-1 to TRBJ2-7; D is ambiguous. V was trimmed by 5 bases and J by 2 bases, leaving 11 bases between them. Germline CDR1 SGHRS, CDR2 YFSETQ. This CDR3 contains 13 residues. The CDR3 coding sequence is TGCGCCAGCAGACGGGTAGGGACCTACGAGCAGTACGTC. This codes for CASRRVGTYEQYV.

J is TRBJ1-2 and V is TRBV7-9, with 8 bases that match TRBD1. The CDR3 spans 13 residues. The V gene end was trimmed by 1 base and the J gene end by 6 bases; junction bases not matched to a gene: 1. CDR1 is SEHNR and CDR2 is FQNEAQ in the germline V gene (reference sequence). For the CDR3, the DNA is TGTGCCAGCAGCTTAGTACAGGGGGATGGCTACACCTTC. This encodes CASSLVQGDGYTF.

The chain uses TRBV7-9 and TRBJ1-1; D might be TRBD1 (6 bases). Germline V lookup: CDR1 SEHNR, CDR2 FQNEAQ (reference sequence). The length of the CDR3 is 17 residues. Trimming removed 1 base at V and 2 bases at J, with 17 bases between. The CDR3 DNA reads TGTGCCAGCAGCTTAGGTTTCCCTATAGGGGGTAACACTGAAGCTTTCTTT. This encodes CASSLGFPIGGNTEAFF.

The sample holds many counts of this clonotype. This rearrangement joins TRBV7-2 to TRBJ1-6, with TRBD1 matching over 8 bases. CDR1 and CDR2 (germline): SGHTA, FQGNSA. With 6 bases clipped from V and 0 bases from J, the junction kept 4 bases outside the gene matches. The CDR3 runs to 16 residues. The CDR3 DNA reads TGTGCCAGCAGGGGACAGGATGTCTCCTATAATTCACCCCTCCACTTT. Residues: CASRGQDVSYNSPLHF. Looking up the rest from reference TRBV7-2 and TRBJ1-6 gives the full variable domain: GAGVSQSPSNKVTEKGKDVELRCDPISGHTALYWYRQSLGQGLEFLIYFQGNSAPDKSGLPSDRFSAERTGGSVSTLTIQRTQQEDSAVYLCASRGQDVSYNSPLHFGNGTRLTVT.

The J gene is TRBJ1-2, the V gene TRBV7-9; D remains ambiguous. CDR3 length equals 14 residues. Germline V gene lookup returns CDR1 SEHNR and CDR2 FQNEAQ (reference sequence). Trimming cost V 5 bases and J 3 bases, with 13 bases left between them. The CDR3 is CASSLRGFHYGYTF. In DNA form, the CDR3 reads TGTGCCAGCAGCCTCCGAGGGTTCCACTATGGCTACACCTTC.

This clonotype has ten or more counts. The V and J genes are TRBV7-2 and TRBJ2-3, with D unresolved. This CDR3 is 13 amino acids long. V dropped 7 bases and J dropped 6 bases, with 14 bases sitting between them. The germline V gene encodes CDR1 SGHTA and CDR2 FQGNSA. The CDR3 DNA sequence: TGTGCCAGCACCCTATCCCCGTCGGATACGCAGTATTTT. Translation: CASTLSPSDTQYF.

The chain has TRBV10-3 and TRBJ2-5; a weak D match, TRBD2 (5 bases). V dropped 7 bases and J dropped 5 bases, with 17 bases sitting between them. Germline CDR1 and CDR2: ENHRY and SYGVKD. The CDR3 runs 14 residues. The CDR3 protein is CAIKARGGYETQYF. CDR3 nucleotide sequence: TGTGCCATCAAGGCCCGGGGTGGATACGAGACCCAGTACTTC.

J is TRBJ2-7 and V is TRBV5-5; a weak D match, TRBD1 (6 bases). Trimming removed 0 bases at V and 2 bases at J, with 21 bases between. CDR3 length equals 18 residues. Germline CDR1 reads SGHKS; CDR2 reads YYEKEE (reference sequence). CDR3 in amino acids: CASSLGPLRGKGAYEQYF. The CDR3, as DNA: TGTGCCAGCAGCTTGGGTCCACTAAGGGGGAAGGGGGCCTACGAGCAGTACTTC.

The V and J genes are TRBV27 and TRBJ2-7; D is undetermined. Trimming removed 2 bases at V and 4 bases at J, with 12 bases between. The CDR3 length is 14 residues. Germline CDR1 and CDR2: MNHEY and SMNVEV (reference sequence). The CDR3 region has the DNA TGTGCCAGCAGTTTAGCCGCCCGTCCATACGAGCAGTACGTC. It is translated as CASSLAARPYEQYV.

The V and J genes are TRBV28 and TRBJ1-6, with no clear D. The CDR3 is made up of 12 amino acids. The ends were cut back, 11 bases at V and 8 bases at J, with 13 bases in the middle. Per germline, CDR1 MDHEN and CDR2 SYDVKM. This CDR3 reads CAARTRHSPLHF. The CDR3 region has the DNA TGTGCCGCTCGGACTCGGCATTCACCCCTCCACTTT. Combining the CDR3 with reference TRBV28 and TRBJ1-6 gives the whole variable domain DVKVTQSSRYLVKRTGEKVFLECVQDMDHENMFWYRQDPGLGLRLIYFSYDVKMKEKGDIPEGYSVSREKKERFSLILESASTNQTSMYLCAARTRHSPLHFGNGTRLTVT.